One sample yielded the 7 T cell receptor beta chains listed below, sequenced in a study of T cells in Graves' hyperthyroidism and ophthalmopathy. TCR beta CDR3 sequences were amplified from RNA transcripts. First-round RT-PCR targeting the TCR CDR3 was performed with the HTBI primer set. TCRdb ran MiXCR on the multiplex PCR reads and lists one entry per CDR3 protein. The sample lists 300,000 to 500,000 distinct CDR3 sequences; more than 13% were seen once. Specimen: blood. These TCRs come from a woman aged 25 to 39 with Graves' hyperthyroidism.

This clonotype was seen ten or more times. This rearrangement joins TRBV2 to TRBJ2-2; 8 bases fit TRBD2. Germline V lookup: CDR1 SNHLY, CDR2 FYNNEI. V lost 4 bases to trimming and J lost 4 bases; unmatched junction nucleotides: 11. The CDR3 sequence is 17 residues long. In nucleotides, the CDR3 is TGTGCCAGCAGTGCCCCGGGTTTCGGGAGGGCCACCGGGGAGCTGTTTTTT. This encodes CASSAPGFGRATGELFF.

The chain uses TRBV12-3 or TRBV12-4 and TRBJ2-7; D is unclear. V lost 5 bases and J 3 bases, leaving 11 bases between the germline ends. This CDR3 has 13 residues. The CDR3 spells CASSLRPSYEQYF. CDR3 coding DNA: TGTGCCAGCAGTCTACGACCCAGCTACGAGCAGTACTTC.

In its sample, this clonotype was seen many times. The gene calls are TRBV27 and TRBJ2-1, with D unclear. Trimming cost V 5 bases and J 6 bases, with 14 bases left between them. The CDR3 runs 14 residues. Germline CDR1 and CDR2: MNHEY and SMNVEV (reference sequence). This CDR3 reads CASSPFSIVNEQFF. CDR3 DNA: TGTGCCAGCAGTCCGTTTAGCATCGTCAATGAGCAGTTCTTC.

The chain is built from TRBV6-5 and TRBJ2-2; 15 bases align to TRBD2. V was pared by 2 bases and J by 1 base, with 2 bases of the junction left unmatched. The CDR3 extends over 18 amino acids. CDR1 and CDR2 from the germline V gene are MNHEY and SVGAGI. The CDR3 sequence: CASSYTGLAGGNTGELFF. The DNA of the CDR3 is TGTGCCAGCAGTTACACGGGACTAGCGGGAGGGAACACCGGGGAGCTGTTTTTT.

This clonotype was seen a handful of times. V is TRBV6-1 and J is TRBJ1-1, with D tentatively TRBD1 (5 bases). CDR1 and CDR2 (germline): MNHNS, SASEGT. This CDR3 has 13 amino acids. V lost 3 bases to trimming and J lost 3 bases, with 8 bases between them. The CDR3 sequence: CASSDLGDTEAFF. In nucleotides, the CDR3 is TGTGCCAGCAGTGATTTGGGGGACACTGAAGCTTTCTTT.

This clonotype was counted at least ten times. This chain uses TRBV2 with TRBJ2-3, with D possibly TRBD1 on 6 matching bases. CDR3 length equals 17 residues. V lost 6 bases, J lost 2 bases, and 21 bases lay in between. From germline, CDR1 is SNHLY and CDR2 FYNNEI. The CDR3 DNA reads TGTGCCAGCAGCTATAAGTCCGGGACACACTACACAGATACGCAGTATTTT. It yields the protein CASSYKSGTHYTDTQYF.

The chain has TRBV20-1 and TRBJ1-2, with D unresolved. V lost 3 bases and J 3 bases, leaving 20 bases between the germline ends. The CDR3 has 16 residues. The V gene's germline CDR1 is DFQATT and CDR2 SNEGSKA (reference sequence). The CDR3 loop is CSASRGEGIGDYGYTF. The CDR3 DNA follows: TGCAGTGCTAGCCGTGGGGAAGGAATAGGAGACTATGGCTACACCTTC.